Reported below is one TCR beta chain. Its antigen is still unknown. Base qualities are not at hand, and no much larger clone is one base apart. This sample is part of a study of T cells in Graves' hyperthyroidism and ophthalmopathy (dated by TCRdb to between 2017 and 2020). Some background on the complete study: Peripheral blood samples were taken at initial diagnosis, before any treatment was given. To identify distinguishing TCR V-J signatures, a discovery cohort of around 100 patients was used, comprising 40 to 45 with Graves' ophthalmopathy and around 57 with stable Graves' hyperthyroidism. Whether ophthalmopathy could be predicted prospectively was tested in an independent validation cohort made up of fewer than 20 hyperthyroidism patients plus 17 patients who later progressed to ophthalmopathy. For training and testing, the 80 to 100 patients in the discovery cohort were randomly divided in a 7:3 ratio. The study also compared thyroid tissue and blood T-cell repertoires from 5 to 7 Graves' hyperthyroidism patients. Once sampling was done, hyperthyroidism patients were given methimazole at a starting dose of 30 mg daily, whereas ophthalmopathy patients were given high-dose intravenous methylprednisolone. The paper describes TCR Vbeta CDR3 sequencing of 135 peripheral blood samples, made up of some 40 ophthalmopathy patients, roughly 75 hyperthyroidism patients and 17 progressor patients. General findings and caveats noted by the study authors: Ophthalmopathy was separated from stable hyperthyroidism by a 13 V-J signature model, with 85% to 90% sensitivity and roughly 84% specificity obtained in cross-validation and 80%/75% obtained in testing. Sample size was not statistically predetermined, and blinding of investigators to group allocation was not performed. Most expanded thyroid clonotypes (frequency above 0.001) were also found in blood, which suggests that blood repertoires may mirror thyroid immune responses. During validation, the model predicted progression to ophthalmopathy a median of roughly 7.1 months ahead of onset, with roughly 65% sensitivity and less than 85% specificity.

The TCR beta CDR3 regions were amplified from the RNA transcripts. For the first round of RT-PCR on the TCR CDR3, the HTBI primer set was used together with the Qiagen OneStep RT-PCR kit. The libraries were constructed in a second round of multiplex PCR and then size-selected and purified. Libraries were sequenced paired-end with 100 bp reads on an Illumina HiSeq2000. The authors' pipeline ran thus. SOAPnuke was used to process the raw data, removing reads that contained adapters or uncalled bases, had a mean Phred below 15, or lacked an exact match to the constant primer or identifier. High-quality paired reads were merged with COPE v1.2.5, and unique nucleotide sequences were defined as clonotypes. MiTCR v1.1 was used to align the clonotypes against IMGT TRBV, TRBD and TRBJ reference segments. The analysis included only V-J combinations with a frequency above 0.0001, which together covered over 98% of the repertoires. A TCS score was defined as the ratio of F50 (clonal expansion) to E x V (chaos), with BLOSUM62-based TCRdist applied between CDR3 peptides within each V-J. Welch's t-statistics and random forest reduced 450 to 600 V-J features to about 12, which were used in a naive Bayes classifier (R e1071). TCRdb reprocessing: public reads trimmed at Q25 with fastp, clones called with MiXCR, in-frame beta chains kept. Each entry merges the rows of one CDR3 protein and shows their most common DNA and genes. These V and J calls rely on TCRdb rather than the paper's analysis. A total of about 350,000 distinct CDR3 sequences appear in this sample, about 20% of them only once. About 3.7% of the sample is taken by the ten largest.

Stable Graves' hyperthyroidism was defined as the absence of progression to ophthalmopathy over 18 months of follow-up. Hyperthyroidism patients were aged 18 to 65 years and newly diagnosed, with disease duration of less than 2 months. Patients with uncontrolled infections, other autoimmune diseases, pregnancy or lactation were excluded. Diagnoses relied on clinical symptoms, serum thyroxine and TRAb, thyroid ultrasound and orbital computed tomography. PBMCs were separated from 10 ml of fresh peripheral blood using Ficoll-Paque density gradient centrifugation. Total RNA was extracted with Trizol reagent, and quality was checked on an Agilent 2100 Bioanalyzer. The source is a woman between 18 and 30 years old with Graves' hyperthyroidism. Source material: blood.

The CDR3 protein: CASSHPLTGGGSEAFF. The DNA sequence is given as TGTGCCAGCAGTCACCCTTTGACAGGGGGAGGGTCTGAAGCTTTCTTT. This chain joins TRBV2 to TRBJ1-1; TRBD1 fits 9 bases in the junction. Including cysteine and phenylalanine, the CDR3 has 16 amino acids. Left in the record is the CDR3 DNA by itself, 48 bases read in frame from the first base. The germline V gene sets CDR1 to SNHLY and CDR2 to FYNNEI. Trimming leaves V shorter by 5 bases and J shorter by 6 bases, with the junction holding 13 bases beyond the gene matches.